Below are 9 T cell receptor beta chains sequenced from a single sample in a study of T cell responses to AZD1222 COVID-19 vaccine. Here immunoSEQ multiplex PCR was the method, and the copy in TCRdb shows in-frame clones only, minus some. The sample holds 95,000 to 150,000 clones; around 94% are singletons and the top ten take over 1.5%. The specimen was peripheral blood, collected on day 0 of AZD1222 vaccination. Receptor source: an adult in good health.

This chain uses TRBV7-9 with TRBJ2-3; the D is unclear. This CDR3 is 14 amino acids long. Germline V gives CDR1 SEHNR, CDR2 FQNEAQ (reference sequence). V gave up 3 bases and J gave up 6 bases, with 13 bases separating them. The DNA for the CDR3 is TGTGCCAGCAGCTTGAGCTTCTATATGGATACGCAGTATTTT. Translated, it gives CASSLSFYMDTQYF.

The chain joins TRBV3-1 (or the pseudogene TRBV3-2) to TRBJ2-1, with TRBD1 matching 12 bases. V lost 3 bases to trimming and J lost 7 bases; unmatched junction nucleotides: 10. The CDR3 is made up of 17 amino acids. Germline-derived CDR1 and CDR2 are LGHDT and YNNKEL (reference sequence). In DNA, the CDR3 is TGTGCCAGCAGCCATGGGGACAGGGGGCCCAAGGAGAATGAGCAGTTCTTC. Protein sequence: CASSHGDRGPKENEQFF.

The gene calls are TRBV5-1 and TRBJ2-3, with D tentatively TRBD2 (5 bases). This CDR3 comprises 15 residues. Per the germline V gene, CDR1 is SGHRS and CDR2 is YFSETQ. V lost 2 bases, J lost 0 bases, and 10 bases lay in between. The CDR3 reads CASSFNERSTDTQYF. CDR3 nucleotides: TGCGCCAGCAGCTTTAACGAGCGGAGCACAGATACGCAGTATTTT.

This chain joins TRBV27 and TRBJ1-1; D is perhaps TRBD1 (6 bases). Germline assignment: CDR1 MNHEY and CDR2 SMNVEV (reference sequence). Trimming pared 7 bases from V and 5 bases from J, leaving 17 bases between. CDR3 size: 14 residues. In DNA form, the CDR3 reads TGTGCCAGCAAACTGGGGGCGGTGAGGACTGAAGCTTTCTTT. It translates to CASKLGAVRTEAFF.

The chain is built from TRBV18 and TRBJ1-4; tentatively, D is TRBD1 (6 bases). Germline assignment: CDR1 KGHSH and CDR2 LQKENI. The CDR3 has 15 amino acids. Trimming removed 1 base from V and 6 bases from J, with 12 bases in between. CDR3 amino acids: CASSPRSGADEKLFF. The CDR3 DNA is TGTGCCAGCTCACCACGATCAGGGGCTGATGAAAAACTGTTTTTT.

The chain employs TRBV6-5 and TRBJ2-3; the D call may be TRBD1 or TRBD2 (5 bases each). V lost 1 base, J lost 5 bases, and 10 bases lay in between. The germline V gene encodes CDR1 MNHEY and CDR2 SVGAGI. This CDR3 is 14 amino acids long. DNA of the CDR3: TGTGCCAGCAGTTACTTTGAGGGGAGAGATACGCAGTATTTT. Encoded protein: CASSYFEGRDTQYF.

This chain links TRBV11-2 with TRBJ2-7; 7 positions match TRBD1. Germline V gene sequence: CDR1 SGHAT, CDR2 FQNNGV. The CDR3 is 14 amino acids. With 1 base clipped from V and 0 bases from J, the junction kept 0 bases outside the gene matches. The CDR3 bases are TGTGCCAGCAGCTTAGGGACAGGCTCCTACGAGCAGTACTTC. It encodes CASSLGTGSYEQYF.

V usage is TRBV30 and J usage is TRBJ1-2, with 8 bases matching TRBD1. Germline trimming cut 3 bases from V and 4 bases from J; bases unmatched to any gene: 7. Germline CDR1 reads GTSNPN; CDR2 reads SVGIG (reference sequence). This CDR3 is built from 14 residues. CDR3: CAWSRRGLGYGYTF. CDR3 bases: TGTGCCTGGAGCCGCAGGGGGCTTGGCTATGGCTACACCTTC.

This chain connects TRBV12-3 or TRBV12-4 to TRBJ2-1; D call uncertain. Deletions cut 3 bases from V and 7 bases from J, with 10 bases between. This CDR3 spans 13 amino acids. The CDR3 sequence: CASSFLGWNEQFF. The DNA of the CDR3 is TGTGCCAGCAGTTTCCTAGGTTGGAATGAGCAGTTCTTC.